A single sample is the source of the 17 T cell receptor beta chains below, sequenced in a study of blood T cell repertoires in COVID-19. Profiling relied on immunoSEQ multiplex PCR, and the TCRdb table lists in-frame clones only, not all of them. The sample has over 200,000 clones, more than 70% seen once; the top ten hold roughly 2.5%. Sequencing was performed on peripheral blood. These receptors originate from an older woman with acute or convalescent COVID-19.

The V and J genes are TRBV16 and TRBJ2-7, with D tentatively TRBD1 (6 bases). CDR1 KGHSY and CDR2 FQNENV come from the germline V gene. CDR3 size: 16 residues. V lost 4 bases, J lost 2 bases, and 18 bases lay in between. CDR3 loop: CASSPHRAGATYEQYF. CDR3 nucleotide sequence: TGTGCCAGCAGCCCCCACAGGGCCGGGGCCACCTACGAGCAGTACTTC. Variable domain in full (rest from reference TRBV16 and TRBJ2-7): GEEVAQTPKHLVRGEGQKAKLYCAPIKGHSYVFWYQQVLKNEFKFLISFQNENVFDETGMPKERFSAKCLPNSPCSLEIQATKLEDSAVYFCASSPHRAGATYEQYFGPGTRLTVT.

V and J are TRBV28 and TRBJ1-1, with 7 bases lining up with TRBD1. The germline CDR1 and CDR2 sequences are MDHEN and SYDVKM. Trimming cost V 10 bases and J 4 bases; bases outside gene matches: 9. The CDR3 extends over 13 amino acids. This CDR3 reads CATTTGRVTEAFF. CDR3 coding DNA: TGTGCCACTACGACAGGGCGGGTCACTGAAGCTTTCTTT.

This chain connects TRBV28 to TRBJ1-1, with D tentatively TRBD1 (5 bases). V lost 5 bases, J lost 6 bases, and 16 bases lay in between. The germline gives CDR1 MDHEN, CDR2 SYDVKM. This CDR3 comprises 14 residues. CDR3: CASSRGYGYAEAFF. The CDR3 bases are TGTGCCAGCAGTCGGGGGTATGGCTACGCTGAAGCTTTCTTT.

This clone came up a few times. V and J are TRBV5-1 and TRBJ2-2; D is undetermined. The CDR3 consists of 14 residues. Trimming pared 6 bases from V and 0 bases from J, leaving 9 bases between. Germline lookup yields CDR1 SGHRS and CDR2 YFSETQ. The DNA for the CDR3 is TGCGCCAGCAAGACGAGGACGAACACCGGGGAGCTGTTTTTT. Translated: CASKTRTNTGELFF.

The chain is built from TRBV6-2 or TRBV6-3 and TRBJ2-5; the D gene is possibly TRBD1 (7 bases). CDR3 length equals 15 residues. V shed 2 bases and J shed 2 bases, with 12 bases lying between them. Germline lookup yields CDR1 MNHEY and CDR2 SVGEGT. CDR3 protein: CASSYGGTDQETQYF. The CDR3 DNA sequence: TGTGCCAGCAGTTACGGGGGGACAGATCAAGAGACCCAGTACTTC.

This chain connects TRBV27 to TRBJ2-6; D possibly corresponds to TRBD2 (6 bases). The V gene's germline CDR1 is MNHEY and CDR2 SMNVEV (reference sequence). V was clipped by 5 bases and J by 0 bases, with 11 bases between them. The CDR3 sequence is 16 residues long. DNA for the CDR3: TGTGCCAGCAGTCTTGGGGGGACCTCTGGGGCCAACGTCCTGACTTTC. Protein: CASSLGGTSGANVLTF.

The V and J genes are TRBV7-2 and TRBJ2-5; 9 bases are shared with TRBD2. The CDR3 has 15 amino acids. The J segment lost 4 bases and the V segment lost 1 base, leaving 4 bases of the junction unmatched. Germline V gene sequence: CDR1 SGHTA, CDR2 FQGNSA. The CDR3 coding sequence is TGTGCCAGCAGCTTAGGTAGCGGGAGTCGAGAGACCCAGTACTTC. It specifies CASSLGSGSRETQYF.

The V and J genes are TRBV4-2 and TRBJ1-2, with 7 positions matching TRBD1. The trim removed 4 bases at V and 8 bases at J, leaving 13 bases unmatched. Germline V gene lookup returns CDR1 LGHNA and CDR2 YNFKEQ. The CDR3 has 15 amino acids. Here the CDR3 reads CASSRRPQTGHGYTF. DNA of the CDR3: TGTGCCAGCAGCCGAAGGCCGCAGACAGGGCACGGCTACACCTTC.

This chain uses TRBV6-5 with TRBJ2-1; 8 bases agree with TRBD1. CDR1 is MNHEY and CDR2 is SVGAGI in the germline V gene. After removal of 2 bases from V and 5 bases from J, the junction contained 8 bases not matched to a gene. The CDR3 contains 16 residues. The CDR3 region has the DNA TGTGCCAGCAGTTACCTTCGGACAGGGCAGAACAATGAGCAGTTCTTC. Translating it yields CASSYLRTGQNNEQFF.

The gene calls are TRBV6-4 and TRBJ1-1; D perhaps matches TRBD1 (5 bases). This CDR3 comprises 14 residues. V was clipped by 6 bases and J by 6 bases, with 17 bases between them. Looked up from germline, CDR1 is MRHNA and CDR2 is SNTAGT. The CDR3 here is CASRDNPWGAEAFF. DNA of the CDR3: TGTGCCAGCAGGGACAACCCCTGGGGGGCTGAAGCTTTCTTT.

The CDR3 DNA is TGTGCCAGCAGCACCCGGGGGACTGAAGCTTTCTTT. It translates to CASSTRGTEAFF. The genes are TRBV28 and TRBJ1-1; tentatively, D is TRBD1 (5 bases). CDR1 is MDHEN, CDR2 SYDVKM, per germline. CDR3 length equals 12 residues. Trimming took off 6 bases at V and 5 bases at J, with 10 bases between the two ends.

The rearrangement joins TRBV15 to TRBJ1-5, with no clear D. Trimming took off 3 bases at V and 0 bases at J, with 12 bases between the two ends. Germline CDR1 is LNHNV and CDR2 is YYDKDF (reference sequence). The CDR3 contains 16 residues. This CDR3 reads CATSRSREYSNQPQHF. CDR3 sequence (DNA): TGTGCCACCAGCAGGAGTAGAGAGTATAGCAATCAGCCCCAGCATTTT. Using reference TRBV15 and TRBJ1-5 for the parts outside the CDR3, the full variable domain is DAMVIQNPRYQVTQFGKPVTLSCSQTLNHNVMYWYQQKSSQAPKLLFHYYDKDFNNEADTPDNFQSRRPNTSFCFLDIRSPGLGDTAMYLCATSRSREYSNQPQHFGDGTRLSIL.

This rearrangement joins TRBV7-2 to TRBJ2-5; 10 bases map to TRBD2. The CDR3 has 16 residues. CDR1 is SGHTA, CDR2 FQGNSA, per germline. Trimming removed 1 base from V and 6 bases from J; junction bases left unmatched: 8. CDR3 protein: CASSLGPSGSLKTQYF. CDR3 sequence (DNA): TGTGCCAGCAGCTTAGGGCCTAGCGGGAGTTTGAAGACCCAGTACTTC.

The rearrangement uses TRBV28 and TRBJ1-1; the D gene is possibly TRBD1 (6 bases). Germline V lookup: CDR1 MDHEN, CDR2 SYDVKM. Trimming stripped 5 bases from V and 10 bases from J, with 23 bases between. The CDR3 runs 15 residues. The CDR3 loop reads CASSKAGGAASGAFF. DNA of the CDR3: TGTGCCAGCAGTAAAGCCGGGGGGGCGGCCTCGGGAGCTTTCTTT. The full variable domain, with the rest looked up from reference TRBV28 and TRBJ1-1, is DVKVTQSSRYLVKRTGEKVFLECVQDMDHENMFWYRQDPGLGLRLIYFSYDVKMKEKGDIPEGYSVSREKKERFSLILESASTNQTSMYLCASSKAGGAASGAFFGQGTRLTVV.

Comments on this clone: The sample contains more than one DNA sequence encoding this CDR3. The chain combines TRBV11-2 with TRBJ1-1, with D uncertain. The CDR3 sequence is 14 residues long. The germline V and J ends were trimmed by 1 base and 1 base, with 7 bases remaining between them. Germline lookup yields CDR1 SGHAT and CDR2 FQNNGV. CDR3 in amino acids: CASSLVGKNTEAFF. The CDR3 nucleotides are TGTGCCAGCAGCTTAGTTGGCAAGAACACTGAAGCTTTCTTT.

This rearrangement joins TRBV27 to TRBJ1-5, with a weak D call TRBD1 (5 bases). Trimming removed 5 bases at V and 4 bases at J, with 15 bases between. Germline lookup yields CDR1 MNHEY and CDR2 SMNVEV (reference sequence). The CDR3 covers 15 residues. Here the CDR3 DNA reads TGTGCCAGCAGTCCCTTGGGGCTGCGGAATCAGCCCCAGCATTTT. Protein: CASSPLGLRNQPQHF.

The chain employs TRBV6-5 and TRBJ1-1; D is ambiguous. Deletions cut 5 bases from V and 1 base from J, with 14 bases between. Germline-derived CDR1 and CDR2 are MNHEY and SVGAGI. The CDR3 is 15 amino acids. The CDR3 protein is CASSHAFSGNTEAFF. The CDR3 DNA follows: TGTGCCAGCAGTCACGCCTTCTCGGGGAACACTGAAGCTTTCTTT.